This entry concerns a single T cell receptor beta chain. No antigen is known for it. The source of the sample is a study of T cell responses to AZD1222 COVID-19 vaccine. The study's findings and limits: AZD1222 recipients seropositive at baseline numbered only six. The sample set comprised mostly white British donors with more females, and clonal diversity was possibly underestimated.

V lost 0 bases to trimming and J lost 4 bases; unmatched junction nucleotides: 8. The CDR3 totals 17 residues. CDR1 is SGHDN, CDR2 FVKESK, per germline. TCRdb keeps only in-frame clones here, not all; method: immunoSEQ multiplex PCR. This sample has approximately 140,000 clones, with approximately 95% found just once. The input for sequencing was peripheral blood, taken on day 0 of MenACWY control vaccination. J is TRBJ2-1 and V is TRBV14, with 8 positions matching TRBD1. The receptor was derived from an adult in good health. Here the CDR3 reads CASSQDPGGAAYNEQFF. The CDR3 DNA is TGTGCCAGCAGCCAAGACCCAGGGGGCGCGGCTTACAATGAGCAGTTCTTC.